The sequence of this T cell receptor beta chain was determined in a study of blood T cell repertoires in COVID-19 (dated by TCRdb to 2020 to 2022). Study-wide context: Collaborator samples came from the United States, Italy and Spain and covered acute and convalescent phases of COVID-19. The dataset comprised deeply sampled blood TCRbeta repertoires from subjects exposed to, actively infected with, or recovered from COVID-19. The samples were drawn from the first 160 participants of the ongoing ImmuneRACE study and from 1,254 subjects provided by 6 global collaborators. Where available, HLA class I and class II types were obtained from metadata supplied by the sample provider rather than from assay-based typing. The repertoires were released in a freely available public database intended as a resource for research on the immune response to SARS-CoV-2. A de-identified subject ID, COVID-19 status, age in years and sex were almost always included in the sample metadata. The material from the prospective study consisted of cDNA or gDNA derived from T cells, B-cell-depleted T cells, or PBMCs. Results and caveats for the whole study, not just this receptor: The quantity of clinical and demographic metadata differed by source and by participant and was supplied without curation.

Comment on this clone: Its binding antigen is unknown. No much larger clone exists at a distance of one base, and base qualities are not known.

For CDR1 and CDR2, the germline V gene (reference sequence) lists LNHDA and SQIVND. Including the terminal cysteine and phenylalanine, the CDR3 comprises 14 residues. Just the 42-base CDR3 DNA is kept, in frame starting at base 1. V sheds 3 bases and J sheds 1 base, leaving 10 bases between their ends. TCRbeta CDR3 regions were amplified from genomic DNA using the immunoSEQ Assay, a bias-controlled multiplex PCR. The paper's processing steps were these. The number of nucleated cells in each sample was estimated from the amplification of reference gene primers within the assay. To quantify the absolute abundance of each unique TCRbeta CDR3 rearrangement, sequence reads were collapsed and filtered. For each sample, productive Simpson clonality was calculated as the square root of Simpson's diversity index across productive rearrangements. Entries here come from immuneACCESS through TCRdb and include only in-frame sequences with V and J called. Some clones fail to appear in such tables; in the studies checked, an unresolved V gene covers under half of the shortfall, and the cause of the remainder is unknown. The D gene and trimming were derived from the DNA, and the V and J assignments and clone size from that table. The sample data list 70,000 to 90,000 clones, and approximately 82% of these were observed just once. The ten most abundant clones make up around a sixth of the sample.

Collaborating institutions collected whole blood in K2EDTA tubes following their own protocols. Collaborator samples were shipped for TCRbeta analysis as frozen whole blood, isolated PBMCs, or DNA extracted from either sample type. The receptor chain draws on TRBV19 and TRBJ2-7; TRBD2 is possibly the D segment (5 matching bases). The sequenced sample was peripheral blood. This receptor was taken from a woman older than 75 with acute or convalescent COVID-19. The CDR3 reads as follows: CASSMRTLSYEQYF. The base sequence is TGTGCCAGTAGTATGCGGACTCTATCCTACGAGCAGTACTTC.